This T cell receptor beta chain was identified in a study of T cells in Graves' hyperthyroidism and ophthalmopathy. Study findings and constraints: Through a model of 13 V-J features, ophthalmopathy was separated from stable hyperthyroidism. Blood also showed most of the thyroid clonotypes that were expanded above 0.001.

RNA transcripts provided the source from which TCR beta CDR3 regions were amplified. First-round RT-PCR with HTBI primers amplified the TCR CDR3 region. Using its own MiXCR run on the multiplex PCR reads, TCRdb lists one record per CDR3 protein. Here the sample spans 350,000 to 400,000 distinct CDR3 sequences, 15% to 20% being singletons. This clonotype showed up many times. Its cognate antigen is unknown. Trimming stripped 1 base from V and 6 bases from J, with 13 bases between. The CDR3 has 15 residues. Germline CDR1 reads SGHVS; CDR2 reads FQNEAQ. The rearrangement uses TRBV7-8 and TRBJ1-5; no firm D call. The sample was blood. The sequence derives from a woman aged 18 to 35 with Graves' hyperthyroidism. Here the CDR3 reads CASSLDLGNGQPQHF. CDR3 DNA sequence: TGTGCCAGCAGCTTAGACTTGGGAAACGGTCAGCCCCAGCATTTT.